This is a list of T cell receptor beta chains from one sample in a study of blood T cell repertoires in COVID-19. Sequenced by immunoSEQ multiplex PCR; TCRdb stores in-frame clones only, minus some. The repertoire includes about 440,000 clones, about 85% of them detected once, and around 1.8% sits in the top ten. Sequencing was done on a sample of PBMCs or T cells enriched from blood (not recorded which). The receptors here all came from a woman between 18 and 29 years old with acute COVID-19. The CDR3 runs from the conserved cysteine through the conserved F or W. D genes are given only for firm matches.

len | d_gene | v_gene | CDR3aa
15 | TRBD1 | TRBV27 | CATQPLGTGNSPLHF
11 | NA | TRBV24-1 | CATSVGQHYTF
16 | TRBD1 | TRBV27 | CASSLSGQAPNQPQHF
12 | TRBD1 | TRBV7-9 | CASSLGVGQGYF
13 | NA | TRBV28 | CASSRGQAQPQHF
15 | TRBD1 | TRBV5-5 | CASSQRTGIGQPQHF
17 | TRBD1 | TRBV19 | CASSRGMGQGAADTQYF
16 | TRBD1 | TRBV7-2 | CASSLVGTEGTYEQYF
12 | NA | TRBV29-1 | CSARQTNTEAFF
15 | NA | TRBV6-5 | CASSSYRDRNTEAFF
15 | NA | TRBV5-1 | CASSLASRERDEQYF
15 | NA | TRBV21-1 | CASSPVGQGANGYTF
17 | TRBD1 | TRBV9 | CASSVAQGTGTSTEAFF
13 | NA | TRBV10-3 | CASGGPSTDTQYF
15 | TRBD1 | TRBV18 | CASSPRGQGNQPQHF
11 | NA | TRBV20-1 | CSALGYTEAFF
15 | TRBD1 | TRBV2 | CAIILRDRGNYGYTF
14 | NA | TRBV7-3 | CASSHAGNTDTQYF
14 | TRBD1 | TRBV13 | CASSLGTGDQPQHF
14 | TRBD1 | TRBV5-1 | CASSYGTGSYEQYF
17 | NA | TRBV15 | CATSRLPGTVEGQPQHF
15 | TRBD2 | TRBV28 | CASSPLGTRAYEQYF
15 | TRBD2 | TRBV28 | CASSQGTSSYNEQFF
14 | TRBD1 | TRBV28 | CASSLAGGDTEAFF
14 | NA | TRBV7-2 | CASSATDSNQPQHF
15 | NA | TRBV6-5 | CASSQTGRMGETQYF
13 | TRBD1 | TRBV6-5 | CASSLGTGGEQYF
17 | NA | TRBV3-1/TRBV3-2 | CASSQDSGQNYNYGYTF
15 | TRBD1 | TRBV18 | CASSKGQISNQPQHF
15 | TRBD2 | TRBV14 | CASSQGGTRYNEQFF
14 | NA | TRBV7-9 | CASSSGVLMYGYTF